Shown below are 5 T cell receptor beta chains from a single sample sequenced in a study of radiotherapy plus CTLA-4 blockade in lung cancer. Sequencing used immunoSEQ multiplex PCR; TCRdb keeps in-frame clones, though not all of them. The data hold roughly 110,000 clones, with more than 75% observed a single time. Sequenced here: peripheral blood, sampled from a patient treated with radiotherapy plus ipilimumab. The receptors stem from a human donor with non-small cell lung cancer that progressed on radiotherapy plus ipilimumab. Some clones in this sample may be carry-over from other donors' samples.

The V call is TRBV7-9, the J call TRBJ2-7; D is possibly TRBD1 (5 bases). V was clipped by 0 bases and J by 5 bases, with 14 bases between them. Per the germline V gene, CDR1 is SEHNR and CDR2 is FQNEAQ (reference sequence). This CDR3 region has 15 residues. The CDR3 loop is CASSLAVPGWNEQYF. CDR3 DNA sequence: TGTGCCAGCAGCTTAGCGGTGCCAGGGTGGAACGAGCAGTACTTC. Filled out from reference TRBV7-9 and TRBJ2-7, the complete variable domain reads DTGVSQNPRHKITKRGQNVTFRCDPISEHNRLYWYRQTLGQGPEFLTYFQNEAQLEKSRLLSDRFSAERPKGSFSTLEIQRTEQGDSAMYLCASSLAVPGWNEQYFGPGTRLTVT.

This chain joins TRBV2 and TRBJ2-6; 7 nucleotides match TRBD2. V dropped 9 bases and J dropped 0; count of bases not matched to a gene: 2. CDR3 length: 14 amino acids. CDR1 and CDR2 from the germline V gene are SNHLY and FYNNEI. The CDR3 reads CARGGVSGANVLTF. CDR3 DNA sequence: TGTGCCAGGGGAGGGGTCTCTGGGGCCAACGTCCTGACTTTC.

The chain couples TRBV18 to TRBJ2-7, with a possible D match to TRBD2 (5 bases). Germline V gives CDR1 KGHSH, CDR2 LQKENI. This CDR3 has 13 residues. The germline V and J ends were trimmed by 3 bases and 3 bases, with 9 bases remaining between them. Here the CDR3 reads CASSPGLGYEQYF. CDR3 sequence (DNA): TGTGCCAGCTCACCCGGACTGGGCTACGAGCAGTACTTC.

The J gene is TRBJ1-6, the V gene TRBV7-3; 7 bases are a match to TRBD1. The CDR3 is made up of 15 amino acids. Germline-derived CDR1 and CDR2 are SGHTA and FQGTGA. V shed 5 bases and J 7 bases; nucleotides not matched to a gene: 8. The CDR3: CASSAFTGDNSPLHF. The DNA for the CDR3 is TGTGCCAGCAGCGCCTTCACAGGGGACAATTCACCCCTCCACTTT. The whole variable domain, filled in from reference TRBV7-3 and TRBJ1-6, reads GAGVSQTPSNKVTEKGKYVELRCDPISGHTALYWYRQSLGQGPEFLIYFQGTGAADDSGLPNDRFFAVRPEGSVSTLKIQRTERGDSAVYLCASSAFTGDNSPLHFGNGTRLTVT.

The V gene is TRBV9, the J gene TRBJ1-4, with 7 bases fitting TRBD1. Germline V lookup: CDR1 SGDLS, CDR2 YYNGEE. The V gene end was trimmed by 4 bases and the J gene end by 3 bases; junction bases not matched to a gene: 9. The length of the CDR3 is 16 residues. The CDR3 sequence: CASSKALGQSNEKLFF. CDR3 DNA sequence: TGTGCCAGCAGCAAAGCCCTGGGACAGTCTAATGAAAAACTGTTTTTT.